One sample yielded the 17 T cell receptor beta chains listed below, sequenced in a study of T cell responses to AZD1222 COVID-19 vaccine. The assay was immunoSEQ multiplex PCR, and TCRdb's table has in-frame clones only and misses some. Of more than 95,000 clones listed, 90% to 95% are singletons. This specimen was peripheral blood, taken on day 0 of AZD1222 vaccination. These receptors originate from an adult in good health.

This chain links TRBV14 with TRBJ1-2; no definite D call. Germline V gene data show CDR1 as SGHDN and CDR2 as FVKESK. CDR3 length: 13 amino acids. V was cut by 0 bases and J by 5 bases, with 7 bases left in between. The CDR3 reads CASSQELEYGYTF. DNA for the CDR3: TGTGCCAGCAGCCAAGAGCTTGAATATGGCTACACCTTC.

As to this clone: A read error may produce the germline difference seen at one junction end. This sequence joins TRBV7-7 and TRBJ2-7; TRBD1 might be the D (5 bases). The germline gives CDR1 SSHAT, CDR2 FNYEAQ (reference sequence). This CDR3 has 16 residues. CDR3 DNA: TGTGCTAGCAGCCCATCCCGCCAGGGTAAAGACTACGAGCAGTACTTC. Amino acid sequence: CASSPSRQGKDYEQYF. The whole variable domain, filled in from reference TRBV7-7 and TRBJ2-7, reads GAGVSQSPRYKVTKRGQDVTLRCDPISSHATLYWYQQALGQGPEFLTYFNYEAQPDKSGLPSDRFSAERPEGSISTLTIQRTEQRDSAMYRCASSPSRQGKDYEQYFGPGTRLTVT.

This chain connects TRBV12-5 to TRBJ2-6, with D possibly matching TRBD2 (7 bases). Germline lookup yields CDR1 LGHNT and CDR2 FRNRAP. The V gene lost 0 bases and the J gene lost 3 bases, with 15 bases spanning the gap. The CDR3 runs to 18 residues. CDR3 residues: CASGLVLGGLSGANVLTF. The CDR3 DNA is TGTGCTAGTGGTTTGGTGCTCGGGGGGCTAAGTGGGGCCAACGTCCTGACTTTC.

A note on this clone: An end of the junction differs from the germline gene, which may be a read error. This chain joins TRBV7-7 and TRBJ1-5; no firm D call. This CDR3 spans 13 amino acids. Germline V CDR1 and CDR2: SSHAT, FNYEAQ (reference sequence). In nucleotides, the CDR3 is TGTGCTAGCAGCTTAGGGCTGAATCAGCCCCAGCATTTT. Translation: CASSLGLNQPQHF.

The CDR3 region is CASSHRTGGGLGATGELFF. CDR3 nucleotide sequence: TGCGCCAGCAGCCATCGGACAGGGGGAGGGCTAGGCGCCACCGGGGAGCTGTTTTTT. V gene TRBV4-1 combines with J gene TRBJ2-2, with 10 bases fitting TRBD1. The CDR3 has 19 residues. V was pared by 3 bases and J by 4 bases, with 14 bases of the junction left unmatched. Germline CDR1 is MGHRA and CDR2 is YSYEKL.

This chain joins TRBV7-2 and TRBJ2-7, with D possibly TRBD1 on 6 matching bases. Per germline, CDR1 SGHTA and CDR2 FQGNSA. This CDR3 has 14 amino acids. V lost 3 bases to trimming and J lost 3 bases, with 12 bases between them. The CDR3 sequence is CASSFQGSIYEQYF. CDR3 nucleotide sequence: TGTGCCAGCAGCTTTCAGGGGAGCATCTACGAGCAGTACTTC.

This sequence joins TRBV3-1 (or the pseudogene TRBV3-2) and TRBJ2-1; 7 nucleotides agree with TRBD1. J lost 10 bases, V lost 3 bases, and 6 bases had no gene match. Germline V gene sequence: CDR1 LGHDT, CDR2 YNNKEL (reference sequence). The length of the CDR3 is 13 residues. The CDR3 spells CASSHDREGEQFF. In DNA form, the CDR3 reads TGTGCCAGCAGCCATGACAGGGAAGGCGAGCAGTTCTTC.

The chain joins TRBV19 to TRBJ2-2; TRBD2 might be the D (6 bases). The CDR3 is 16 amino acids. The V and J ends lost 3 bases and 1 base respectively, with 12 bases between them. The V gene's germline CDR1 is LNHDA and CDR2 SQIVND (reference sequence). The CDR3 here is CASSILWRENTGELFF. The CDR3 DNA is TGTGCCAGTAGTATCCTCTGGCGGGAGAACACCGGGGAGCTGTTTTTT.

The chain links TRBV7-9 to TRBJ1-1, with a tentative D call TRBD1 (5 bases). V gave up 0 bases and J gave up 1 base, with 18 bases separating them. CDR1 SEHNR and CDR2 FQNEAQ come from the germline V gene (reference sequence). This CDR3 region has 18 residues. The CDR3 reads CASSLAARSQGKNTEAFF. As DNA, the CDR3 is TGTGCCAGCAGCTTAGCCGCTCGATCCCAGGGAAAGAACACTGAAGCTTTCTTT.

The chain links TRBV2 to TRBJ2-7; 7 nucleotides align to TRBD2. The CDR3 is 15 residues long. Germline loops: CDR1 SNHLY, CDR2 FYNNEI. With 6 bases clipped from V and 5 bases from J, the junction kept 13 bases outside the gene matches. CDR3 loop: CASSTGLVISDEQYF. CDR3 DNA: TGTGCCAGCAGCACCGGACTAGTTATTAGCGACGAGCAGTACTTC.

This chain uses TRBV5-1 with TRBJ1-2, with TRBD1 as a possible D gene (5 bases). Trimming took off 4 bases at V and 8 bases at J, with 9 bases between the two ends. Germline V gene data show CDR1 as SGHRS and CDR2 as YFSETQ. This CDR3 region has 11 residues. In DNA, the CDR3 is TGCGCCAGCAGCGACGGGGACGGCTACACCTTC. It codes for CASSDGDGYTF.

This clone was found once. The chain employs TRBV28 and TRBJ1-1; D is possibly TRBD1 (5 bases). V gave up 1 base and J gave up 8 bases, with 14 bases separating them. The CDR3 sequence is 14 residues long. The germline V gene encodes CDR1 MDHEN and CDR2 SYDVKM. CDR3 residues: CASSLYGSWGEAFF. CDR3 nucleotides: TGTGCCAGCAGTTTATACGGCAGCTGGGGGGAAGCTTTCTTT. The full variable domain, in which reference TRBV28 and TRBJ1-1 provide the parts outside the CDR3, is DVKVTQSSRYLVKRTGEKVFLECVQDMDHENMFWYRQDPGLGLRLIYFSYDVKMKEKGDIPEGYSVSREKKERFSLILESASTNQTSMYLCASSLYGSWGEAFFGQGTRLTVV.

This clone was seen just once. The chain couples TRBV5-1 to TRBJ2-7; D unclear. Deletions cut 0 bases from V and 1 base from J, with 8 bases between. The CDR3 is 14 residues long. CDR1 is SGHRS, CDR2 YFSETQ, per germline. The CDR3 DNA sequence: TGCGCCAGCAGCTTGGGGACCCCATCCTACGAGCAGTACTTC. It yields the protein CASSLGTPSYEQYF.

The J gene is TRBJ1-3, the V gene TRBV24-1; D is uncertain. Trimming took off 6 bases at V and 0 bases at J, with 8 bases between the two ends. The CDR3 totals 14 residues. Germline V gene lookup returns CDR1 KGHDR and CDR2 SFDVKD. DNA of the CDR3: TGTGCCACCAGTTCTTCAGCCTCTGGAAACACCATATATTTT. This gives the protein CATSSSASGNTIYF.

V gene TRBV27 combines with J gene TRBJ2-3; D is unresolved. Trimming took off 7 bases at V and 2 bases at J, with 4 bases between the two ends. This CDR3 region has 11 residues. CDR1 is MNHEY, CDR2 SMNVEV, per germline (reference sequence). The CDR3 reads CASTDTDTQYF. The CDR3 DNA follows: TGTGCCAGCACGGACACAGATACGCAGTATTTT.

The chain couples TRBV5-1 to TRBJ2-2; the D call may be TRBD1 or TRBD2 (5 bases each). This CDR3 is 18 amino acids long. Trimming took off 6 bases at V and 4 bases at J, with 25 bases between the two ends. The germline CDR1 and CDR2 sequences are SGHRS and YFSETQ. CDR3 in DNA: TGCGCCAGCACCCCAAATCCGGGTACGGGGCGTAGCACCGGGGAGCTGTTTTTT. It encodes CASTPNPGTGRSTGELFF. Combining the CDR3 with reference TRBV5-1 and TRBJ2-2 gives the whole variable domain KAGVTQTPRYLIKTRGQQVTLSCSPISGHRSVSWYQQTPGQGLQFLFEYFSETQRNKGNFPGRFSGRQFSNSRSEMNVSTLELGDSALYLCASTPNPGTGRSTGELFFGEGSRLTVL.

For this clone: Other DNA sequences within the sample encode an identical CDR3. This chain's CDR3 is CASSLFPGQGNTIYF. The CDR3 DNA sequence: TGCGCCAGCAGCTTGTTTCCAGGGCAAGGAAACACCATATATTTT. The V call is TRBV5-1, the J call TRBJ1-3; D may be TRBD1 (5 bases). From germline, CDR1 is SGHRS and CDR2 YFSETQ. V dropped 1 base and J dropped 4 bases, with 12 bases sitting between them. This CDR3 comprises 15 residues.